The rows below give T cell receptor beta chains drawn from one sample of a study of shared clonotypes between healthy human individuals. This table comes from immunoSEQ multiplex PCR, and its TCRdb copy is limited to in-frame clones, with some not included. Among roughly 1,000,000 clones, about four fifths were seen once, and the ten largest hold under 0.6%. What was sequenced was memory CD4+ T cells from PBMCs. The receptors were sampled from a man between 18 and 35 years old in good health. Some clones in this sample may be carry-over from other donors' samples. Both conserved end residues are part of each CDR3. D genes are given only for firm matches. Clone size, where shown, is once, few, many, or a class for clones that have expanded.

V	D	size	J	CDR3	DNA
TRBV28	TRBD1	NA	TRBJ1-2	CASKITGTGERGYTF	TGTGCCAGCAAAATCACCGGGACAGGGGAACGTGGCTACACCTTC
TRBV13	NA	NA	TRBJ1-3	CASSLPRVGNTIYF	TGTGCCAGCAGCTTACCCAGGGTGGGAAACACCATATATTTT
TRBV7-3	TRBD1	few	TRBJ2-3	CASSPGQGLADTQYF	TGTGCCAGCAGCCCCGGACAGGGGCTCGCAGATACGCAGTATTTT
TRBV11-2	NA	NA	TRBJ1-2	CASSSFRQASPGYTF	TGTGCCAGCAGCTCCTTCCGACAGGCGTCTCCAGGCTACACCTTC
TRBV30	NA	NA	TRBJ1-5	CAWSLARGVNQPQHF	TGTGCCTGGAGTCTTGCCAGGGGAGTGAATCAGCCCCAGCATTTT
TRBV7-8	NA	NA	TRBJ1-5	CASSLGWDQPQHF	TGTGCCAGCAGCTTAGGGTGGGATCAGCCCCAGCATTTT
TRBV19	NA	NA	TRBJ2-6	CASIGRAGANVLTF	TGTGCCAGTATAGGAAGGGCTGGGGCCAACGTCCTGACTTTC
TRBV28	TRBD1	NA	TRBJ2-2	CASSRQGWELFF	TGTGCCAGCAGTCGACAGGGGTGGGAGCTGTTTTTT
TRBV25-1	NA	NA	TRBJ1-2	CASSETLGYTF	TGTGCCAGCAGTGAAACCCTTGGCTACACCTTC
TRBV5-6	TRBD1	NA	TRBJ1-5	CASSSIGQGGWHQPQHF	TGTGCCAGCAGCTCGATTGGACAGGGTGGATGGCATCAGCCCCAGCATTTT
TRBV6-6	NA	few	TRBJ2-7	CASSSKAQQYF	TGTGCCAGCAGCTCGAAAGCCCAGCAGTACTTC
TRBV6-1	TRBD1	NA	TRBJ2-7	CASSEVRDRDSYEQYF	TGTGCCAGCAGTGAAGTCCGGGACAGGGACTCCTACGAGCAGTACTTC
TRBV10-1	NA	NA	TRBJ2-3	CASSESIATDTQYF	TGCGCCAGCAGTGAGTCGATAGCCACAGATACGCAGTATTTT
TRBV11-2	NA	NA	TRBJ2-7	CASSHGQGTYEQYF	TGTGCCAGCAGCCACGGGCAGGGAACCTACGAGCAGTACTTC
TRBV5-1	NA	NA	TRBJ1-1	CASSLGPSNTEAFF	TGCGCCAGCAGCTTGGGGCCATCGAACACTGAAGCTTTCTTT
TRBV7-9	TRBD1	many	TRBJ1-6	CASSDQGGYNSPLHF	TGTGCCAGCAGCGATCAGGGGGGGTATAATTCACCCCTCCACTTT